Following are 25 T cell receptor gamma chains from one sample sequenced in a study of fetal and pediatric gammadelta thymocytes. TCRdb re-called the reads using CATT. Seen here are several hundred gamma-chain clones, more than 4% observed once, and the top ten hold about 12%. Input material: non-Vgamma9Vdelta2 gamma-delta T cells from the thymus. The subset: CD3+gammadeltaTCR+ thymocytes not co-expressing Vgamma9 and Vdelta2. These receptor sequences come from a child who underwent cardiac surgery and was recorded as healthy.

This clone turned up a few times. This sequence joins TRGV9 and TRGJ1 or TRGJ2. J was trimmed by 1 base and V by 2 bases; bases with no gene match: 2. The CDR3 spans 13 residues. From germline, CDR1 is GITISATS and CDR2 ISYDGTV (reference sequence). The CDR3 protein is CALWEGNYYKKLF. DNA of the CDR3: TGTGCCTTGTGGGAGGGTAATTATTATAAGAAACTCTTT.

This clone is termed large. The chain recombines TRGV9 with TRGJ1 or TRGJ2. The CDR3 runs to 16 residues. The germline CDR1 and CDR2 sequences are GITISATS and ISYDGTV (reference sequence). Trimming took 0 bases from V and 0 from J; bases not matched to a gene: 8. Here the CDR3 DNA reads TGTGCCTTGTGGGAGGTGCAAAGGGGGAATTATTATAAGAAACTCTTT. This gives the protein CALWEVQRGNYYKKLF.

Concerning this clone: It may be a read error: a sequence one base away is much more abundant. Other DNA sequences within the sample encode an identical CDR3. The chain is built from TRGV9 and TRGJP. This CDR3 has 17 amino acids. With V trimmed by 3 bases and J by 4 bases, 6 bases remained unmatched. Germline assignment: CDR1 GITISATS and CDR2 ISYDGTV (reference sequence). The CDR3 is CALWEPPQELGKKIKVF. The DNA of the CDR3 is TGTGCCTTGTGGGAGCCCCCACAAGAGTTGGGCAAAAAAATCAAGGTATTT.

This clone was counted a few times. The rearrangement links TRGV8 to TRGJ1 or TRGJ2. This CDR3 is 12 amino acids long. The germline gives CDR1 VENAVY, CDR2 YDSYNSRV. Trimming at V came to 3 bases and at J to 11 bases, leaving 10 bases not matched to a gene. CDR3 nucleotide sequence: TGTGCCACCTGGGATGAGGCCAGGGAGAAACTCTTT. It specifies CATWDEAREKLF.

This clone is deemed large (0.1 to 1%). The rearrangement uses TRGV8 and TRGJP2. With 0 bases clipped from V and 11 bases from J, the junction kept 15 bases outside the gene matches. Germline assignment: CDR1 VENAVY and CDR2 YDSYNSRV. This CDR3 is built from 16 residues. CDR3 DNA sequence: TGTGCCACCTGGGATAGGCCGCGAGGCACGGGATGGATCAAGACGTTT. Amino acids: CATWDRPRGTGWIKTF.

This clone is labeled as medium-sized. The rearrangement joins TRGV2 to TRGJ1 or TRGJ2. Germline lookup yields CDR1 EGSNGY and CDR2 YDSYNSKV. V shed 7 bases, J shed 6 bases, and the junction held 0 bases outside the gene matches. The CDR3 runs to 9 residues. CDR3 region: CATCYKKLF. The CDR3, as DNA: TGTGCCACCTGTTATAAGAAACTCTTT.

This clone is deemed large. The chain uses TRGV4 and TRGJ1 or TRGJ2. Germline-derived CDR1 and CDR2 are EGSTGY and YDSYTSSV. The V segment lost 8 bases and the J segment 3 bases; nucleotides outside the gene matches: 4. There are 11 residues in the CDR3. The CDR3 region is CATFSYYKKLF. Here the CDR3 DNA reads TGTGCCACCTTCTCTTATTATAAGAAACTCTTT.

In this sample, this clone is large. The V and J genes are TRGV3 and TRGJ1 or TRGJ2. Germline values: CDR1 VTNTFY, CDR2 YDVSTARD (reference sequence). V gave up 0 bases and J gave up 3 bases; unmatched junction bases: 5. This CDR3 region has 14 residues. This chain's CDR3 is CATWDRFPYYKKLF. In nucleotides, the CDR3 is TGTGCCACCTGGGACAGGTTCCCTTATTATAAGAAACTCTTT.

On this clone itself: The likely explanation is a read error, given a far larger clone one base away. The V and J genes are TRGV2 and TRGJP2. Germline assignment: CDR1 EGSNGY and CDR2 YDSYNSKV. The CDR3 extends over 21 amino acids. The CDR3 DNA reads TGTGCCACCCGGGACGGGCTCCGGCCCGCGCGGGCACAGAGAAGTGATTGGATCAAGACGTTT. Translated, it gives CATRDGLRPARAQRSDWIKTF.

This clone is judged large. This chain connects TRGV10 to TRGJ1 or TRGJ2. TRGV10 is placed among ORFs of uncertain function. The CDR3 is made up of 14 amino acids. The junction had 10 bases not matched to a gene; V was cut back by 8 bases and J by 2 bases. The CDR3 nucleotides read TGTGCTGCGTGGGATTGTGGGGATTATTATAAGAAACTCTTT. Amino acids: CAAWDCGDYYKKLF.

This clone is large by share. The J gene is TRGJ1 or TRGJ2, the V gene TRGV4. V was clipped by 1 base and J by 7 bases; unmatched bases: 1. This CDR3 has 11 amino acids. Germline loops: CDR1 EGSTGY, CDR2 YDSYTSSV. Here the CDR3 DNA reads TGTGCCACCTGGGATGGATATAAGAAACTCTTT. Protein: CATWDGYKKLF.

This clone qualifies as large. The chain links TRGV8 to TRGJP2. CDR3 length equals 15 residues. Germline lookup yields CDR1 VENAVY and CDR2 YDSYNSRV. J was trimmed by 2 bases and V by 4 bases; bases with no gene match: 7. CDR3 amino acids: CATWDEGSSDWIKTF. CDR3 nucleotide sequence: TGTGCCACCTGGGACGAGGGGAGTAGTGATTGGATCAAGACGTTT.

This clone is termed large. This sequence joins TRGV8 and TRGJP2. This CDR3 spans 12 amino acids. In germline, CDR1 is VENAVY, CDR2 YDSYNSRV. Trimming took 5 bases from V and 3 from J; bases not matched to a gene: 0. The CDR3, as DNA: TGTGCCACCTGGGGTAGTGATTGGATCAAGACGTTT. Residues: CATWGSDWIKTF.

By share, this clone counts as large. V is TRGV8 and J is TRGJP2. This CDR3 has 13 residues. The V segment lost 3 bases and the J segment 6 bases; nucleotides outside the gene matches: 4. The germline V gene has CDR1 VENAVY and CDR2 YDSYNSRV. CDR3 coding DNA: TGTGCCACCTGGGATTGGGGTGATTGGATCAAGACGTTT. It translates to CATWDWGDWIKTF.

In its sample, this clone is medium-sized (0.01 to 0.1%). V usage is TRGV2 and J usage is TRGJ1 or TRGJ2. The germline CDR1 and CDR2 sequences are EGSNGY and YDSYNSKV. With V trimmed by 2 bases and J by 0 bases, 10 bases remained unmatched. This CDR3 has 16 residues. The CDR3 DNA sequence: TGTGCCACCTGGGACGCCGAAGTCCCGAATTATTATAAGAAACTCTTT. Its protein is CATWDAEVPNYYKKLF.

In this sample, this clone is large. The chain employs TRGV4 and TRGJP2. This CDR3 comprises 11 residues. Germline V lookup: CDR1 EGSTGY, CDR2 YDSYTSSV. The V gene end was trimmed by 5 bases and the J gene end by 8 bases; junction bases not matched to a gene: 2. The CDR3 DNA is TGTGCCACCTGGGGGGATTGGATCAAGACGTTT. Amino acid sequence: CATWGDWIKTF.

This clone is labeled large (0.1 to 1%). The V gene is TRGV3, the J gene TRGJP2. The CDR3 sequence is 19 residues long. Germline CDR1 reads VTNTFY; CDR2 reads YDVSTARD (reference sequence). Trimming removed 2 bases from V and 0 bases from J; junction bases left unmatched: 15. CDR3 loop: CATWDNFGTLHSSDWIKTF. The CDR3, as DNA: TGTGCCACCTGGGACAACTTCGGGACCCTTCATAGTAGTGATTGGATCAAGACGTTT.

With regard to this clone: Being one base from a much bigger clone, this may be a read error. V usage is TRGV2 and J usage is TRGJ1 or TRGJ2. The CDR3 is 13 amino acids. V dropped 0 bases and J dropped 3; count of bases not matched to a gene: 2. Germline V lookup: CDR1 EGSNGY, CDR2 YDSYNSKV. The DNA of the CDR3 is TGTGCCACCTGGGACGGGTGTTATTATAAGAAACTCTTT. This encodes CATWDGCYYKKLF.

In its sample, this clone ranks as large. V and J are TRGV2 and TRGJ1 or TRGJ2. The CDR3 spans 12 residues. CDR1 is EGSNGY and CDR2 is YDSYNSKV in the germline V gene. Trimming removed 0 bases from V and 6 bases from J; junction bases left unmatched: 2. For the CDR3, the DNA is TGTGCCACCTGGGACGGGCTTTATAAGAAACTCTTT. It encodes CATWDGLYKKLF.

By share, this clone ranks as large (0.1 to 1%). V and J are TRGV4 and TRGJ1 or TRGJ2. Germline values: CDR1 EGSTGY, CDR2 YDSYTSSV. With 5 bases clipped from V and 0 bases from J, the junction kept 4 bases outside the gene matches. This CDR3 region has 13 residues. In DNA form, the CDR3 reads TGTGCCACCTGGGCCCTGAATTATTATAAGAAACTCTTT. It specifies CATWALNYYKKLF.

Relative to its sample, this clone is large. The rearrangement joins TRGV9 to TRGJ1 or TRGJ2. CDR3 size: 11 residues. The V gene end was trimmed by 3 bases and the J gene end by 6 bases; junction bases not matched to a gene: 2. Germline CDR1 is GITISATS and CDR2 is ISYDGTV (reference sequence). CDR3 in amino acids: CALWEFYKKLF. In nucleotides, the CDR3 is TGTGCCTTGTGGGAGTTTTATAAGAAACTCTTT.

By share, this clone ranks as large. V and J are TRGV10 and TRGJP1. TRGV10 is annotated as an ORF whose role is uncertain. Unmatched junction bases numbered 4, after V lost 8 bases and J lost 0 bases. The CDR3 consists of 14 residues. CDR3 DNA: TGTGCTGCGTGGGATTATACCACTGGTTGGTTCAAGATATTT. This translates into CAAWDYTTGWFKIF.

Sample share makes this clone large. This sequence joins TRGV8 and TRGJ1 or TRGJ2. V lost 1 base and J lost 2; bases outside the gene matches: 5. This CDR3 has 14 amino acids. Germline V gene lookup returns CDR1 VENAVY and CDR2 YDSYNSRV. The CDR3: CATWDSSDYYKKLF. Here the CDR3 DNA reads TGTGCCACCTGGGATAGTTCGGATTATTATAAGAAACTCTTT.

This clone turned up a few times. This likely stems from a read error, as it lies one base from a far larger clone. The chain couples TRGV2 to TRGJ1 or TRGJ2. The CDR3 extends over 12 amino acids. Germline V gene lookup returns CDR1 EGSNGY and CDR2 YDSYNSKV. The CDR3 loop reads CATRDGQNKKLF. The CDR3 DNA sequence: TGTGCCACCCGGGACGGGCAAAATAAGAAACTCTTT.

This clone is large. The chain combines TRGV3 with TRGJ1 or TRGJ2. Germline V gives CDR1 VTNTFY, CDR2 YDVSTARD (reference sequence). The CDR3 totals 13 residues. V shed 0 bases, J shed 7 bases, and the junction held 6 bases outside the gene matches. This CDR3 is CATWDRLPYKKLF. The CDR3 DNA follows: TGTGCCACCTGGGACAGGCTACCCTATAAGAAACTCTTT.